What follows is one T cell receptor (beta chain) and its context. An amount of RNA that ranged from 0.5 to 1 ug was reverse transcribed with random hexamers. TCRdb fed the immunoSEQ multiplex PCR reads into MiXCR, producing one record per CDR3 protein. Of under 200,000 distinct CDR3 sequences listed, under 95% are singletons. The data were obtained in a study of CD8 T cells in Susac syndrome. This TCR was sampled from a human donor in good health. The specimen sequenced was CD4+ T cells from PBMCs.

This chain's CDR3 is CASRDRGDTEAFF. The CDR3 coding sequence is TGTGCCAGCCGGGACAGGGGGGACACTGAAGCTTTCTTT. The chain has TRBV3-1 and TRBJ1-1; 11 positions match TRBD1. Germline V lookup: CDR1 LGHDT, CDR2 YNNKEL (reference sequence). The trim removed 8 bases at V and 3 bases at J, leaving 2 bases unmatched. The CDR3 length is 13 residues.